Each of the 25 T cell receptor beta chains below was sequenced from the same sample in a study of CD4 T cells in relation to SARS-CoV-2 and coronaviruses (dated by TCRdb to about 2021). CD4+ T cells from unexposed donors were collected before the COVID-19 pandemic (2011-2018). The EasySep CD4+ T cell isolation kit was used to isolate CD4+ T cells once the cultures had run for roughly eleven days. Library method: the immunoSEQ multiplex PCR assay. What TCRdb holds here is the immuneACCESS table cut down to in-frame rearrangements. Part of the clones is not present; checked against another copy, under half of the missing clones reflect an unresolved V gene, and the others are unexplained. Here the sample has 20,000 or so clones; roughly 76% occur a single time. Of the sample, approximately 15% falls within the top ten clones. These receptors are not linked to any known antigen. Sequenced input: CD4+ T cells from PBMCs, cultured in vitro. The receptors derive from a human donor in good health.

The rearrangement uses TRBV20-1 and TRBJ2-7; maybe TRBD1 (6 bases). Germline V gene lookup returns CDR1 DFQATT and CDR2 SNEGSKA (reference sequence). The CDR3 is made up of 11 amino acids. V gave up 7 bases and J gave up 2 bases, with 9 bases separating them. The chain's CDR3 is CSGQATYEQYF. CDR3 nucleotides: TGCAGTGGACAGGCAACCTACGAGCAGTACTTC.

The CDR3 is CASSGQGYSNQPQHF. The CDR3 DNA reads as TGTGCCAGCAGCGGACAGGGGTATAGCAATCAGCCCCAGCATTTT. The chain carries TRBV2 and TRBJ1-5; 9 positions agree with TRBD1. The CDR3 totals 15 residues. V lost 6 bases and J lost 0; bases outside the gene matches: 3. Looked up from germline, CDR1 is SNHLY and CDR2 is FYNNEI.

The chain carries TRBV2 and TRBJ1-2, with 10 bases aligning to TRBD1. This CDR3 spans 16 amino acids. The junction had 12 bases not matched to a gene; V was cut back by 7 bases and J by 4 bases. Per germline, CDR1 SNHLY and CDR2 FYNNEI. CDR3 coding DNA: TGTGCCAGCACGCGGGACAGGGGTTCGGAGATCTATGGCTACACCTTC. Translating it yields CASTRDRGSEIYGYTF.

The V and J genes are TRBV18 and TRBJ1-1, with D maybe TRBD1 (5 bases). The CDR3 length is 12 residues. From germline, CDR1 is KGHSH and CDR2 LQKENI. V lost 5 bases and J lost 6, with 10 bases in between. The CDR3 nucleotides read TGTGCCAGCTCAATTCAGGGCCCTGAAGCTTTCTTT. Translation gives CASSIQGPEAFF.

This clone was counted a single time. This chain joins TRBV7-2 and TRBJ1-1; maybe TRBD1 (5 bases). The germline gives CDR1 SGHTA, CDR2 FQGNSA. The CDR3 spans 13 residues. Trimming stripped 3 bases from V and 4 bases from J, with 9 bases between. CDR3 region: CASSFSRVTEAFF. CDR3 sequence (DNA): TGTGCCAGCAGCTTCTCCAGGGTCACTGAAGCTTTCTTT.

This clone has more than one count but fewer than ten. The CDR3 region has the DNA TGTGCCAGCAGCTGGACAGGACCCCTATCCTACGAGCAGTACTTC. Protein sequence: CASSWTGPLSYEQYF. The chain uses TRBV7-9 and TRBJ2-7, with 7 positions matching TRBD1. This CDR3 spans 15 amino acids. CDR1 SEHNR and CDR2 FQNEAQ come from the germline V gene (reference sequence). V was clipped by 4 bases and J by 1 base; unmatched bases: 7.

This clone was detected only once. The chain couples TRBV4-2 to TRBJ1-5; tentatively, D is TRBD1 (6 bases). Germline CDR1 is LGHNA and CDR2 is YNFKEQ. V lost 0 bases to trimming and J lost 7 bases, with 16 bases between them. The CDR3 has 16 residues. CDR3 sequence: CASSQDHGGAGQPQHF. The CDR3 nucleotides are TGTGCCAGCAGCCAAGATCATGGGGGGGCAGGGCAGCCCCAGCATTTT.

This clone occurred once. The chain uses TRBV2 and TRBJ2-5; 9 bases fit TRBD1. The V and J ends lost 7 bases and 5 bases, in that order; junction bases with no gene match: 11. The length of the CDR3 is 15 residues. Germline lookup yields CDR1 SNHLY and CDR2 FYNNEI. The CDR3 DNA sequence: TGTGCCAGCACCCCTTTTGACAGGGGGGTTGAGACCCAGTACTTC. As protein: CASTPFDRGVETQYF.

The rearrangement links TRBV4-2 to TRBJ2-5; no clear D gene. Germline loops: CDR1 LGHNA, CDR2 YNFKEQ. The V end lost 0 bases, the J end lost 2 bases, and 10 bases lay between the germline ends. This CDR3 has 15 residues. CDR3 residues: CASSQDRTRQETQYF. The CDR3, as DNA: TGTGCCAGCAGCCAAGATCGGACCCGGCAAGAGACCCAGTACTTC.

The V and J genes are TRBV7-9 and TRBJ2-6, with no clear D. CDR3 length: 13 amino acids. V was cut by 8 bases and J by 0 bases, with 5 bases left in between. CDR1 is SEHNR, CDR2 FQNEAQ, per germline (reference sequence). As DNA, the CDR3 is TGTGCCAGCTCTGTCTCTGGGGCCAACGTCCTGACTTTC. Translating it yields CASSVSGANVLTF.

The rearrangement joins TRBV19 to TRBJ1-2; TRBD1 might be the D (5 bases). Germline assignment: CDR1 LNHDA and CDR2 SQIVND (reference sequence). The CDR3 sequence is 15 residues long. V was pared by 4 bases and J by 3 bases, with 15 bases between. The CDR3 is CASSTAGTDDYGYTF. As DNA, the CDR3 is TGTGCCAGTAGTACAGCCGGGACGGATGACTATGGCTACACCTTC.

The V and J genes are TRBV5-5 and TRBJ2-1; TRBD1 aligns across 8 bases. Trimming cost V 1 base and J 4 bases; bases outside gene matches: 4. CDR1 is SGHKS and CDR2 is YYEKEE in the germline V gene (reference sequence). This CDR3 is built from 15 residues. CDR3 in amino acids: CASSLRDRIYNEQFF. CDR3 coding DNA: TGTGCCAGCAGCTTGAGGGACAGGATATACAATGAGCAGTTCTTC.

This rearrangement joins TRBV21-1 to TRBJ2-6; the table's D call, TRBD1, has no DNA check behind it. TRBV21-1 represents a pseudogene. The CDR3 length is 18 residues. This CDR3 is CASSKAAQQGIRANVLTF. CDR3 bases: TGTGCCAGCAGCAAAGCCGCCCAACAGGGGATCAGGGCCAACGTCCTGACTTTC.

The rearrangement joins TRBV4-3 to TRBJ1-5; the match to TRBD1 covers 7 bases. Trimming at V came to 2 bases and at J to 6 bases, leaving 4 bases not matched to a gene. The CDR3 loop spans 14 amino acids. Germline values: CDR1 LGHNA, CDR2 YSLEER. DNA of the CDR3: TGCGCCAGCAGCCAAACCAGGGGGACTCAGCCCCAGCATTTT. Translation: CASSQTRGTQPQHF.

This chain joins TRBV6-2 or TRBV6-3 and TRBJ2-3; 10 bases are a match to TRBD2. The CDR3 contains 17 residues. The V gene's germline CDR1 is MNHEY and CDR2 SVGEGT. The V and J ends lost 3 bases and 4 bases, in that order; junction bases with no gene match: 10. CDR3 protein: CASSYGQLAGAADTQYF. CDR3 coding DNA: TGTGCCAGCAGTTATGGTCAGCTAGCGGGAGCCGCAGATACGCAGTATTTT.

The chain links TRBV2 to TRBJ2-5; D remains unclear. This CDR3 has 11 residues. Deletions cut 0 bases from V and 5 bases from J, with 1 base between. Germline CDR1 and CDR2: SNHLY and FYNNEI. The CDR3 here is CASSEAETQYF. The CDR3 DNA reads TGTGCCAGCAGTGAAGCTGAGACCCAGTACTTC.

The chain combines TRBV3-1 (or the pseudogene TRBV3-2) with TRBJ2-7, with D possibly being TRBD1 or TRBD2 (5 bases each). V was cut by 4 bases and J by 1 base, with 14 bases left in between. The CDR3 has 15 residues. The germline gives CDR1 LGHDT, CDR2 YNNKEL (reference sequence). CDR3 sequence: CASSLEGPISYEQYF. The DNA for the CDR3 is TGTGCCAGCAGCCTTGAGGGGCCCATTTCCTACGAGCAGTACTTC.

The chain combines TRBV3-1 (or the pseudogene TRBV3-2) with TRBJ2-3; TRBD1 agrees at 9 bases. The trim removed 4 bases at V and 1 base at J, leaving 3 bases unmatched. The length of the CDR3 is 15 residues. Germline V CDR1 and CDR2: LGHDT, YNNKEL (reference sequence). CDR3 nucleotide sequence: TGTGCCAGCAGCCTCACAGGGGGCCGCACAGATACGCAGTATTTT. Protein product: CASSLTGGRTDTQYF.

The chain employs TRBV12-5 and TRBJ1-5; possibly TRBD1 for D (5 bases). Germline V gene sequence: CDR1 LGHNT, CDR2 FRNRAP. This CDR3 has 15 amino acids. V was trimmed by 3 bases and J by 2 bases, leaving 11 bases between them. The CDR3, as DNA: TGTGCTAGTGGTTTACTGCAGGGAGGCAATCAGCCCCAGCATTTT. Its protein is CASGLLQGGNQPQHF.

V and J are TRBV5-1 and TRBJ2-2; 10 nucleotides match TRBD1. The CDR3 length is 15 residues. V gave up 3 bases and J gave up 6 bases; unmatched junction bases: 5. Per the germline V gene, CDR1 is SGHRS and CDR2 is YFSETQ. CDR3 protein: CASSYGQGGPGELFF. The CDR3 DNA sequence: TGCGCCAGCAGCTACGGACAGGGGGGCCCCGGGGAGCTGTTTTTT.

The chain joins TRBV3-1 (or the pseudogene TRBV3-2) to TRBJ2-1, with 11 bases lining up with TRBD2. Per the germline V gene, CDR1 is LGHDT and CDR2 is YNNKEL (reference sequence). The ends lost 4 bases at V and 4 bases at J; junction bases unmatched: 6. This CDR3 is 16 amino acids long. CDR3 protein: CASSLRTSGLYNEQFF. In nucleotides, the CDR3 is TGTGCCAGCAGCCTCCGGACTAGCGGGTTGTACAATGAGCAGTTCTTC.

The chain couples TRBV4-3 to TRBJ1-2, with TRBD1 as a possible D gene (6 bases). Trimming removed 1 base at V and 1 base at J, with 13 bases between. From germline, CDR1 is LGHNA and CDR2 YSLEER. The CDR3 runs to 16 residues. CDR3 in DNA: TGCGCCAGCAGCCAAGGATTTCTACAGGGTAACTATGGCTACACCTTC. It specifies CASSQGFLQGNYGYTF.

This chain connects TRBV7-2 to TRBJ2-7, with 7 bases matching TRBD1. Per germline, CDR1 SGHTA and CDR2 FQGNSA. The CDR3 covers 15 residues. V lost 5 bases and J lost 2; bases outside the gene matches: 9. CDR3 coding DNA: TGTGCCAGCAGCCCGGGGACAGTAGTACCCTACGAGCAGTACTTC. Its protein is CASSPGTVVPYEQYF. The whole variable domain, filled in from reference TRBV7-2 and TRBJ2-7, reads GAGVSQSPSNKVTEKGKDVELRCDPISGHTALYWYRQSLGQGLEFLIYFQGNSAPDKSGLPSDRFSAERTGGSVSTLTIQRTQQEDSAVYLCASSPGTVVPYEQYFGPGTRLTVT.

The CDR3 is CASSLDWQTPGGQYF. The CDR3 bases are TGTGCCAGCAGCTTGGATTGGCAGACCCCAGGAGGGCAGTATTTT. V gene TRBV5-5 combines with J gene TRBJ2-3; TRBD2 might be the D (5 bases). Germline V gene sequence: CDR1 SGHKS, CDR2 YYEKEE (reference sequence). This CDR3 comprises 15 residues. V lost 0 bases to trimming and J lost 11 bases, with 19 bases between them.

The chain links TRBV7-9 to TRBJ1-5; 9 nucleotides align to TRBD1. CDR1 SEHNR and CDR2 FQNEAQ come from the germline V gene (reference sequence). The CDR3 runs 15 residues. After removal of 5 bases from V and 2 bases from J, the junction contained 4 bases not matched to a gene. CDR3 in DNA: TGTGCCAGCAGCCCGGGACAGGGAGGCAATCAGCCCCAGCATTTT. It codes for CASSPGQGGNQPQHF.